This TCR beta chain was captured by sequencing in a study of cytomegalovirus exposure and HLA in healthy donors. This clone was seen only a few times. Germline V CDR1 and CDR2: MNHEY, SVGAGI. The CDR3 is 13 residues long. V lost 2 bases and J 2 bases, leaving 7 bases between the germline ends. The PCR contained 60 Vbeta and 13 Jbeta primers. The repertoire was sequenced with immunoSEQ multiplex PCR; TCRdb's copy has only in-frame clones and lacks some. This sample carries approximately 140,000 clones, 80% of them seen once, and the ten largest clones take about 2.2%. The clonotype was recovered from a man under 40 in good health and CMV-seronegative. The chain employs TRBV6-5 and TRBJ2-7; D is ambiguous. Sequenced sample: PBMCs. The CDR3 loop is CASSYAGTYEQYF. In DNA, the CDR3 is TGTGCCAGCAGTTACGCAGGCACCTACGAGCAGTACTTC.